A single T cell receptor (beta chain) is shown here with its context. Across 20 to 25 US areas, participants ranged in age from roughly 18 to 95 years. Donors were grouped by their self-reported clinical history. Among Cohort 3 donors, those recovered had two negative PCRs, clearance, or symptom resolution. The data stem from a study of blood T cell repertoires in COVID-19. The length of the CDR3 is 17 residues. The germline V gene encodes CDR1 LGHNA and CDR2 YNFKEQ. V lost 0 bases to trimming and J lost 0 bases; unmatched junction nucleotides: 6. Original processing notes: Amplification of reference gene primers was used by the study to estimate nucleated cell counts. The assay was immunoSEQ multiplex PCR, and TCRdb's table has in-frame clones only and misses some. That table gives V, J and clone size, and the DNA gave D and trimming. The table lists around 300,000 clones, around 92% of them singletons.

Material for sequencing was PBMCs or T cells enriched from blood (not recorded which). The chain carries TRBV4-2 and TRBJ2-3; 7 positions agree with TRBD2. The TCR comes from a woman aged 30 to 39 who had recovered from COVID-19. CDR3 nucleotide sequence: TGTGCCAGCAGCCAAGATTGGGGAGGGAGAAGCACAGATACGCAGTATTTT. Translating it yields CASSQDWGGRSTDTQYF.